The rows below give T cell receptor beta chains drawn from one sample of a study of T cell clonotyping in hematopoietic cell transplantation. Repertoires were generated with immunoSEQ multiplex PCR, while TCRdb's copy carries only in-frame clones and drops some. The table shows 4,500 to 6,500 clones, with around 84% occurring only once. Sequencing used peripheral blood mononuclear cells, obtained before stem cell transplant. The receptors originated from a man between 60 and 75 years old with acute myeloid leukemia. Some clones in this sample may be carry-over from other donors' samples. CDR3s include the opening cysteine and the closing phenylalanine or tryptophan. D genes are given only for firm matches. Clone size is not always given. Where it is, it says once, few, many or a class for expanded clones.

v_gene: TRBV6-1
abundance: -
j_gene: TRBJ2-5
d_gene: -
CDR3nt: TGTGCCAGCAGTGAAGGGGGGCGGTGGGAGACCCAGTACTTC
CDR3aa: CASSEGGRWETQYF

v_gene: TRBV5-4
abundance: once
j_gene: TRBJ1-1
d_gene: -
CDR3nt: TGTGCCAGCAGCCCCGCGGGGGTGAACACTGAAGCTTTCTTT
CDR3aa: CASSPAGVNTEAFF

v_gene: TRBV5-1
abundance: once
j_gene: TRBJ1-2
d_gene: TRBD1
CDR3nt: TGCGCCAGCACCGTTACAGGGGGAGCTAACTATGGCTACACCTTC
CDR3aa: CASTVTGGANYGYTF

v_gene: TRBV29-1
abundance: -
j_gene: TRBJ1-1
d_gene: -
CDR3nt: TGCAGCGTTATTCGGATGAACACTGAAGCTTTCTTT
CDR3aa: CSVIRMNTEAFF

v_gene: TRBV7-9
abundance: -
j_gene: TRBJ2-2
d_gene: -
CDR3nt: TGTGCCAGCAGCCAATGGGCGGACCTCACCGGGGAGCTGTTTTTT
CDR3aa: CASSQWADLTGELFF

v_gene: TRBV2
abundance: -
j_gene: TRBJ2-3
d_gene: -
CDR3nt: TGTGCCAGCACTCCCCTTGCGGGAAACACAGATACGCAGTATTTT
CDR3aa: CASTPLAGNTDTQYF

v_gene: TRBV5-6
abundance: -
j_gene: TRBJ2-5
d_gene: -
CDR3nt: TGTGCCAGCAGCTCATCGGACGGAACCGCGGAGACCCAGTACTTC
CDR3aa: CASSSSDGTAETQYF

v_gene: TRBV6-5
abundance: -
j_gene: TRBJ2-1
d_gene: -
CDR3nt: TGTGCCAGCAGTTATAGCCAAAGCTCCTACAATGAGCAGTTCTTC
CDR3aa: CASSYSQSSYNEQFF

v_gene: TRBV7-2
abundance: -
j_gene: TRBJ2-5
d_gene: TRBD2
CDR3nt: TGTGCCAGCAGGCCAAATGCCGGGGGGGCCGGGGAGCAGTACTTC
CDR3aa: CASRPNAGGAGEQYF

v_gene: TRBV18
abundance: -
j_gene: TRBJ2-5
d_gene: -
CDR3nt: TGTGCCAGCTCATCACAGGGAGGGGAGACCCAGTACTTC
CDR3aa: CASSSQGGETQYF

v_gene: TRBV19
abundance: -
j_gene: TRBJ2-3
d_gene: TRBD2
CDR3nt: TGTGCCAGTAGTCTCAATGGACTAGCGGGATGGGTGGATACGCAGTATTTT
CDR3aa: CASSLNGLAGWVDTQYF

v_gene: TRBV7-8
abundance: -
j_gene: TRBJ1-6
d_gene: -
CDR3nt: TGTGCCAGCAGCTTATTGGAGGGGTCGAATTCACCCCTCCACTTT
CDR3aa: CASSLLEGSNSPLHF

v_gene: TRBV28
abundance: -
j_gene: TRBJ1-1
d_gene: -
CDR3nt: TGTGCCAGCAGTTACCCCGGCGAACAGGCAAACACTGAAGCTTTCTTT
CDR3aa: CASSYPGEQANTEAFF

v_gene: TRBV7-2
abundance: -
j_gene: TRBJ1-3
d_gene: -
CDR3nt: TGTGCCAGCAGCTTAGGGCTGAGCTCTGGAAACACCATATATTTT
CDR3aa: CASSLGLSSGNTIYF

v_gene: TRBV27
abundance: once
j_gene: TRBJ1-5
d_gene: -
CDR3nt: TGTGCCAGCAACCCGACGAATAGCAATCAGCCCCAGCATTTT
CDR3aa: CASNPTNSNQPQHF

v_gene: TRBV27
abundance: -
j_gene: TRBJ2-1
d_gene: TRBD2
CDR3nt: TGTGCCAGCAGTTTAGCCCTAGCGGGAGATGGCAATGAGCAGTTCTTC
CDR3aa: CASSLALAGDGNEQFF

v_gene: TRBV6-1
abundance: -
j_gene: TRBJ2-7
d_gene: TRBD1
CDR3nt: TGTGCCAGCAGTGGTCTGGGACAGGGTGACTACGAGCAGTACTTC
CDR3aa: CASSGLGQGDYEQYF

v_gene: TRBV5-1
abundance: few
j_gene: TRBJ1-2
d_gene: TRBD1
CDR3nt: TGCGCCAGCAGCCAGGACAGGGAAGGCTACACCTTC
CDR3aa: CASSQDREGYTF

v_gene: TRBV9
abundance: -
j_gene: TRBJ2-7
d_gene: TRBD2
CDR3nt: TGTGCCAGCAGCGTAGCTAGCGGGAGTCCGACCTACGAGCAGTACTTC
CDR3aa: CASSVASGSPTYEQYF

v_gene: TRBV5-6
abundance: -
j_gene: TRBJ2-5
d_gene: -
CDR3nt: TGTGCCAGCAGCTTGCGGGGGCAAGAGACCCAGTACTTC
CDR3aa: CASSLRGQETQYF

v_gene: TRBV30
abundance: -
j_gene: TRBJ1-2
d_gene: -
CDR3nt: TGTGCCTGGGTCAGCCAGGGGCGTCGCGGCTACACCTTC
CDR3aa: CAWVSQGRRGYTF

v_gene: TRBV2
abundance: -
j_gene: TRBJ2-2
d_gene: -
CDR3nt: TGTGCCAGCAGCTCCATAAAAGCCACCGGGGAGCTGTTTTTT
CDR3aa: CASSSIKATGELFF

v_gene: TRBV7-9
abundance: -
j_gene: TRBJ2-3
d_gene: -
CDR3nt: TGTGCCAGCCAGAGCACAGATACGCAGTATTTT
CDR3aa: CASQSTDTQYF

v_gene: TRBV2
abundance: -
j_gene: TRBJ2-1
d_gene: -
CDR3nt: TGTGCCAGCAGTGGTCAGGGTAATGAGCAGTTCTTC
CDR3aa: CASSGQGNEQFF

v_gene: TRBV6-1
abundance: large
j_gene: TRBJ2-1
d_gene: -
CDR3nt: TGTGCCATCGCCCAATGGCCCTACAATGAGCAGTTCTTC
CDR3aa: CAIAQWPYNEQFF

v_gene: TRBV7-9
abundance: large
j_gene: TRBJ1-3
d_gene: -
CDR3nt: TGTGCCAGCAGCTCAACGACCTGGGACTCTGGAAACACCATATATTTT
CDR3aa: CASSSTTWDSGNTIYF

v_gene: TRBV7-2
abundance: -
j_gene: TRBJ2-3
d_gene: TRBD2
CDR3nt: TGTGCCAGCGGATTTACTAGCGGGGGAGGAGATACGCAGTATTTT
CDR3aa: CASGFTSGGGDTQYF

v_gene: TRBV7-9
abundance: -
j_gene: TRBJ2-1
d_gene: TRBD2
CDR3nt: TGTGCCAGCAGTAACCTAGCGGGACTCAACAATGAGCAGTTCTTC
CDR3aa: CASSNLAGLNNEQFF

v_gene: TRBV19
abundance: -
j_gene: TRBJ2-3
d_gene: -
CDR3nt: TGTGCCAGTAGTTCGCCCCGGGACTTGAACACAGATACGCAGTATTTT
CDR3aa: CASSSPRDLNTDTQYF

v_gene: TRBV7-9
abundance: -
j_gene: TRBJ2-2
d_gene: TRBD2
CDR3nt: TGTGCCAGCAGCTTAACCGGACTAGCGGGATACTACACCGGGGAGCTGTTTTTT
CDR3aa: CASSLTGLAGYYTGELFF

v_gene: TRBV18
abundance: -
j_gene: TRBJ1-6
d_gene: TRBD1
CDR3nt: TGTGCCAGCTCGCAGGACAGGGTCAATTCACCCCTCCACTTT
CDR3aa: CASSQDRVNSPLHF

v_gene: TRBV7-9
abundance: -
j_gene: TRBJ2-3
d_gene: -
CDR3nt: TGTGCCAGCAGCTTAGTTATTAGCGGCACAGATACGCAGTATTTT
CDR3aa: CASSLVISGTDTQYF

v_gene: TRBV6-1
abundance: -
j_gene: TRBJ2-1
d_gene: -
CDR3nt: TGTGCCAGCAGGGGGGGACAATTTGAGCAGTTCTTC
CDR3aa: CASRGGQFEQFF

v_gene: TRBV13
abundance: -
j_gene: TRBJ2-7
d_gene: -
CDR3nt: TGTGCCAGCAGCCGTAGGCGACAGGCGGACGAGCAGTACTTC
CDR3aa: CASSRRRQADEQYF

v_gene: TRBV4-1
abundance: -
j_gene: TRBJ2-7
d_gene: -
CDR3nt: TGCGCCAGCAGCCAAGATTGGGCCAGGGGAGCCTACGAGCAGTACTTC
CDR3aa: CASSQDWARGAYEQYF

v_gene: TRBV6-5
abundance: -
j_gene: TRBJ1-4
d_gene: -
CDR3nt: TGTGCCAGCAGTCACGCGGAAAAACTGTTTTTT
CDR3aa: CASSHAEKLFF

v_gene: TRBV6-1
abundance: -
j_gene: TRBJ1-5
d_gene: -
CDR3nt: TGTGCCAGCAGTGAACAAGGGTTGGGCAATCAGCCCCAGCATTTT
CDR3aa: CASSEQGLGNQPQHF

v_gene: TRBV5-8
abundance: -
j_gene: TRBJ1-5
d_gene: -
CDR3nt: TGTGCCAGCAGCTCCAACAGGGAATTAGGCAATCAGCCCCAGCATTTT
CDR3aa: CASSSNRELGNQPQHF

v_gene: TRBV30
abundance: -
j_gene: TRBJ2-2
d_gene: -
CDR3nt: TGTGCCTGGAGTGCCTTCCGGGACAAGCACACCGGGGAGCTGTTTTTT
CDR3aa: CAWSAFRDKHTGELFF

v_gene: TRBV19
abundance: -
j_gene: TRBJ1-1
d_gene: -
CDR3nt: TGTGCCAGTAGTCCACAGATGAACACTGAAGCTTTCTTT
CDR3aa: CASSPQMNTEAFF

v_gene: TRBV9
abundance: -
j_gene: TRBJ2-5
d_gene: -
CDR3nt: TGTGCCAGCAGCGTAATGGAGGGGAGGCGCCCGGGAGAGACCCAGTACTTC
CDR3aa: CASSVMEGRRPGETQYF

v_gene: TRBV7-9
abundance: once
j_gene: TRBJ2-2
d_gene: -
CDR3nt: TGTGCCAGGGCAATTGGGGGGGAGCTGTTTTTT
CDR3aa: CARAIGGELFF

v_gene: TRBV11-2
abundance: -
j_gene: TRBJ1-6
d_gene: -
CDR3nt: TGTGCCAGCACTTCATACAGCTCTAGCTCCTATAATTCACCCCTCCACTTT
CDR3aa: CASTSYSSSSYNSPLHF

v_gene: TRBV5-1
abundance: -
j_gene: TRBJ2-1
d_gene: TRBD2
CDR3nt: TGCGCCAGCAGCTCTAGCGGGGGGGGGAATGAGCAGTTCTTC
CDR3aa: CASSSSGGGNEQFF